The 13 T cell receptor beta chains reported below all come from one sample, sequenced in a study of T cells in Graves' hyperthyroidism and ophthalmopathy. RNA transcripts were the template for amplifying TCR beta CDR3 regions. Primed by the HTBI set, a first-round RT-PCR was run on the TCR CDR3. From the multiplex PCR reads, TCRdb called clonotypes with MiXCR, one entry per CDR3 protein. The repertoire consists of 600,000 to 850,000 distinct CDR3 sequences, with around 20% occurring once and the leading ten covering 16%. Material: blood. The receptor set was obtained from a woman aged 50 to 60 with Graves' hyperthyroidism that later progressed to Graves' ophthalmopathy.

Points on this clonotype: A much larger clone differs by one base, so this may be a read error. A read error is likely, as this CDR3 ends without the conserved phenylalanine or tryptophan. The rearrangement joins TRBV6-5 to TRBJ2-2, with 7 positions matching TRBD2. V dropped 0 bases and J dropped 0; count of bases not matched to a gene: 4. The CDR3 extends over 17 amino acids. CDR1 MNHEY and CDR2 SVGAGI come from the germline V gene. CDR3 sequence reads: CASSYSGGNPNTGELFS. For the CDR3, the DNA is TGTGCCAGCAGTTACTCGGGAGGGAATCCGAACACCGGGGAGCTGTTTTCT.

The rearrangement links TRBV5-4 to TRBJ2-5; weak D call: TRBD2 (5 bases). The CDR3 has 14 residues. CDR1 is SGHNT and CDR2 is YYREEE in the germline V gene (reference sequence). With 1 base removed from V and 3 bases from J, the gap between germline ends came to 10 bases. CDR3 protein: CASSLKLGEETQYF. CDR3 coding DNA: TGTGCCAGCAGCTTGAAACTGGGAGAAGAGACCCAGTACTTC.

This clonotype came up many times. The J gene is TRBJ1-3, the V gene TRBV30; D not certain. CDR3 length: 12 amino acids. Germline lookup yields CDR1 GTSNPN and CDR2 SVGIG (reference sequence). Trimming cost V 6 bases and J 0 bases, with 6 bases left between them. The CDR3 here is CACINSGNTIYF. The CDR3 nucleotides read TGTGCCTGCATCAACTCTGGAAACACCATATATTTT.

This clonotype was recorded at least ten times. This chain joins TRBV5-1 and TRBJ2-3; 7 nucleotides line up with TRBD2. The germline CDR1 and CDR2 sequences are SGHRS and YFSETQ. The junction had 2 bases not matched to a gene; V was cut back by 0 bases and J by 1 base. CDR3 length: 15 amino acids. This chain's CDR3 is CASSLDRGGTDTQYF. CDR3 coding DNA: TGCGCCAGCAGCTTGGACCGGGGGGGCACAGATACGCAGTATTTT.

This clonotype appeared a few times. V is TRBV5-1 and J is TRBJ2-1; 12 bases match TRBD1. V trimming: 4 bases; J trimming: 2 bases; junction bases outside the gene matches: 4. Germline loops: CDR1 SGHRS, CDR2 YFSETQ. The CDR3 covers 16 residues. CDR3 sequence (DNA): TGCGCCAGCAGCGACCGGGACAGGGGGCCCTACAATGAGCAGTTCTTC. It yields the protein CASSDRDRGPYNEQFF.

This clonotype showed up many times. The J gene is TRBJ2-1, the V gene TRBV5-1; D remains unclear. This CDR3 comprises 13 residues. From germline, CDR1 is SGHRS and CDR2 YFSETQ. Trimming took 0 bases from V and 5 from J, leaving 6 bases between them. As DNA, the CDR3 is TGCGCCAGCAGCTTGGTTGGGGACAATGAGCAGTTCTTC. Its protein product is CASSLVGDNEQFF.

In this sample, this clonotype turned up a few times. The chain carries TRBV6-2 or TRBV6-3 and TRBJ1-2, with D possibly being TRBD1 (6 bases). Per germline, CDR1 MNHEY and CDR2 SVGEGT. Trimming removed 6 bases from V and 4 bases from J, with 12 bases in between. The CDR3 has 13 amino acids. CDR3 protein: CASRATGFYGYTF. The CDR3 nucleotides read TGTGCCAGCAGAGCTACAGGGTTCTATGGCTACACCTTC.

This rearrangement joins TRBV7-6 to TRBJ1-1; maybe TRBD1 (5 bases). CDR1 and CDR2 (germline): SGHVS, FNYEAQ. V lost 4 bases to trimming and J lost 2 bases, with 14 bases between them. This CDR3 region has 15 residues. The CDR3 loop is CASSSPGSANTEAFF. The CDR3 DNA is TGTGCCAGCAGCTCCCCAGGGAGCGCTAACACTGAAGCTTTCTTT.

This clonotype was seen many times. J is TRBJ1-1 and V is TRBV6-1; tentative D call: TRBD1 (6 bases). The CDR3 contains 15 residues. The germline gives CDR1 MNHNS, CDR2 SASEGT. V was clipped by 5 bases and J by 3 bases, with 16 bases between them. CDR3 sequence (DNA): TGTGCCAGCAGTTTGACAGGCGTCAGGGACACTGAAGCTTTCTTT. This encodes CASSLTGVRDTEAFF.

This clonotype was detected only a few times. It may be a read error: a sequence one base away is much more abundant. The genes are TRBV2 and TRBJ2-1; the match to TRBD2 covers 12 bases. V was clipped by 4 bases and J by 8 bases; unmatched bases: 15. The CDR3 loop spans 18 amino acids. CDR1 SNHLY and CDR2 FYNNEI come from the germline V gene. Here the CDR3 DNA reads TGTGCCAGCAGTGGATATGTCCCGACTAGCGGGGGAAGGGATGAGCAGTTCTTC. Translation: CASSGYVPTSGGRDEQFF. The entire variable domain, with the rest obtained from reference TRBV2 and TRBJ2-1, is as follows: EPEVTQTPSHQVTQMGQEVILRCVPISNHLYFYWYRQILGQKVEFLVSFYNNEISEKSEIFDDQFSVERPDGSNFTLKIRSTKLEDSAMYFCASSGYVPTSGGRDEQFFGPGTRLTVL.

The table lists this clonotype with many counts. The V call is TRBV12-3 or TRBV12-4, the J call TRBJ1-1, with TRBD1 identical over 10 bases. After removal of 5 bases from V and 0 bases from J, the junction contained 0 bases not matched to a gene. The length of the CDR3 is 14 residues. CDR3 in DNA: TGTGCCAGCAGTGGACAGGGGGTGAACACTGAAGCTTTCTTT. It encodes CASSGQGVNTEAFF.

This clonotype occurred a few times. The chain couples TRBV27 to TRBJ2-2; TRBD1 matches 9 bases. V shed 6 bases, J shed 4 bases, and the junction held 6 bases outside the gene matches. CDR3 size: 15 residues. Germline-derived CDR1 and CDR2 are MNHEY and SMNVEV (reference sequence). CDR3 nucleotides: TGTGCCAGCAGCCACACAGGGGGCGGCACCGGGGAGCTGTTTTTT. The encoded protein is CASSHTGGGTGELFF.

This clonotype was seen many times. CDR3 sequence: CASSLGVYNEQFF. The CDR3 coding sequence is TGTGCCAGCAGCTTAGGGGTATACAATGAGCAGTTCTTC. This chain joins TRBV11-2 and TRBJ2-1, with D unresolved. Between the trimmed V and J ends, which lost 1 base and 4 bases, there was a span of 5 bases. The CDR3 is made up of 13 amino acids. Germline V gene sequence: CDR1 SGHAT, CDR2 FQNNGV.